These 28 T cell receptor beta chains originate from one sample sequenced in a study of CD8+ T cells in alopecia areata. Treatment: oral pan-JAK inhibitor, 5-10 mg twice daily. In each case, RNA was isolated and then reverse transcribed into cDNA as the sequencing template. Repertoires were generated with immunoSEQ multiplex PCR, while TCRdb's copy carries only in-frame clones and drops some. The sample contains 80,000 to 100,000 clones, roughly 46% of which appear only once. Sequenced material: CD8+ T cells sorted from blood, taken at week 24, from a patient treated with tofacitinib. The receptors were gathered from a human donor with alopecia areata.

This clone was seen a single time. Written as DNA, the CDR3 is TGCGCCAGCAGCCGCGGCGGAGGGGGCCAAGAGACCCAGTACTTC. Protein sequence: CASSRGGGGQETQYF. The chain has TRBV4-1 and TRBJ2-5; D tentatively fits TRBD1 or TRBD2 (6 bases each). The germline gives CDR1 MGHRA, CDR2 YSYEKL. CDR3 length: 15 residues. V dropped 4 bases and J dropped 1 base, with 13 bases sitting between them.

This clone was found many times. V is TRBV5-6 and J is TRBJ1-5, with 10 bases identical to TRBD1. The CDR3 runs 16 residues. Trimming cost V 1 base and J 6 bases; bases outside gene matches: 7. From germline, CDR1 is SGHDT and CDR2 YYEEEE. CDR3 nucleotide sequence: TGTGCCAGCAGCTTGAAGACAGGGGGCGGAAGTCAGCCCCAGCATTTT. It codes for CASSLKTGGGSQPQHF.

The chain links TRBV7-9 to TRBJ1-1; D gene uncertain. The CDR3 runs 12 residues. Germline CDR1 and CDR2: SEHNR and FQNEAQ (reference sequence). V was clipped by 1 base and J by 4 bases, with 4 bases between them. The CDR3 region has the DNA TGTGCCAGCAGCTTAGTCGCCACTGAAGCTTTCTTT. It translates to CASSLVATEAFF.

The J gene is TRBJ2-1, the V gene TRBV5-1, with TRBD2 identical over 10 bases. J was trimmed by 8 bases and V by 0 bases; bases with no gene match: 11. The CDR3 loop spans 17 amino acids. The V gene's germline CDR1 is SGHRS and CDR2 YFSETQ. The CDR3 protein is CASSLGPSGRRSYEQFF. CDR3 bases: TGCGCCAGCAGCTTGGGGCCTAGCGGGAGACGGAGTTATGAGCAGTTCTTC.

The rearrangement uses TRBV7-2 and TRBJ2-1, with TRBD2 matching over 7 bases. This CDR3 contains 14 residues. From germline, CDR1 is SGHTA and CDR2 FQGNSA. After removal of 2 bases from V and 5 bases from J, the junction contained 3 bases not matched to a gene. The CDR3, as DNA: TGTGCCAGCAGCTTAAGCGGGGATAACAATGAGCAGTTCTTC. Translation: CASSLSGDNNEQFF.

The rearrangement links TRBV15 to TRBJ1-2, with 7 bases fitting TRBD1. The CDR3 spans 14 residues. The germline CDR1 and CDR2 sequences are LNHNV and YYDKDF (reference sequence). V lost 1 base to trimming and J lost 5 bases; unmatched junction nucleotides: 4. The CDR3 reads CATSRVGTAYGYTF. The DNA for the CDR3 is TGTGCCACCAGCAGAGTTGGGACAGCTTATGGCTACACCTTC.

The CDR3 DNA follows: TGTGCCAGCAGTTTATCCCCAGCGGGGGCGAATGAGCAGTTCTTC. Protein: CASSLSPAGANEQFF. The rearrangement uses TRBV27 and TRBJ2-1, with 8 bases lining up with TRBD2. The CDR3 is 15 amino acids. The junction had 5 bases not matched to a gene; V was cut back by 0 bases and J by 7 bases. Germline CDR1 is MNHEY and CDR2 is SMNVEV (reference sequence).

This clone has only a few counts. This chain joins TRBV19 and TRBJ2-5, with D possibly TRBD1 on 5 matching bases. V lost 10 bases and J lost 5, with 20 bases in between. The CDR3 runs to 14 residues. CDR1 and CDR2 (germline): LNHDA, SQIVND (reference sequence). DNA of the CDR3: TGTGCCACCAAGGCTTGGGGCAGCCTTGAGACCCAGTACTTC. Amino acids: CATKAWGSLETQYF.

The V gene is TRBV11-2, the J gene TRBJ2-5; D is unclear. This CDR3 comprises 12 residues. Germline V lookup: CDR1 SGHAT, CDR2 FQNNGV. The V gene lost 0 bases and the J gene lost 5 bases, with 4 bases spanning the gap. The CDR3 nucleotides read TGTGCCAGCAGCTTAGATGGGGAGACCCAGTACTTC. Its translation is CASSLDGETQYF.

This rearrangement joins TRBV9 to TRBJ2-5; no definite D call. V lost 0 bases, J lost 5 bases, and 5 bases lay in between. The CDR3 contains 12 residues. CDR1 is SGDLS and CDR2 is YYNGEE in the germline V gene. In DNA, the CDR3 is TGTGCCAGCAGCGTAGGTTTCGAGACCCAGTACTTC. Its protein is CASSVGFETQYF.

The chain couples TRBV7-9 to TRBJ2-7; 7 nucleotides line up with TRBD2. Unmatched junction bases numbered 1, after V lost 5 bases and J lost 3 bases. The CDR3 totals 12 residues. Looked up from germline, CDR1 is SEHNR and CDR2 is FQNEAQ (reference sequence). The CDR3 region is CASSTGGYEQYF. CDR3 nucleotide sequence: TGTGCCAGCAGCACGGGGGGCTACGAGCAGTACTTC.

This clone showed up just a few times. The chain combines TRBV5-8 with TRBJ2-1; no definite D call. V was clipped by 5 bases and J by 9 bases, with 6 bases between them. CDR3 length equals 10 residues. Germline values: CDR1 SGHTS, CDR2 YDEGEE. Written as DNA, the CDR3 is TGTGCCAGCAGGGGGATTGAGCAGTTCTTC. Amino acid sequence: CASRGIEQFF.

The rearrangement uses TRBV4-1 and TRBJ2-1; weak D call: TRBD1 (6 bases). Germline CDR1 reads MGHRA; CDR2 reads YSYEKL. The CDR3 runs 14 residues. Between the trimmed V and J ends, which lost 1 base and 9 bases, there was a span of 13 bases. DNA for the CDR3: TGCGCCAGCAGCCAAGTGTCAGGGGCCGGTGAGCAGTTCTTC. Translated: CASSQVSGAGEQFF.

This clone occurred a few times. The chain links TRBV7-6 to TRBJ2-3; 7 bases agree with TRBD1. Germline V gene lookup returns CDR1 SGHVS and CDR2 FNYEAQ. The junction had 7 bases not matched to a gene; V was cut back by 0 bases and J by 4 bases. The CDR3 is 16 amino acids. CDR3: CASSLAGGAFADTQYF. In DNA, the CDR3 is TGTGCCAGCAGCTTAGCAGGGGGCGCTTTCGCAGATACGCAGTATTTT. Based on the CDR3 plus reference TRBV7-6 and TRBJ2-3, the full variable domain is GAGVSQSPRYKVTKRGQDVALRCDPISGHVSLYWYRQALGQGPEFLTYFNYEAQQDKSGLPNDRFSAERPEGSISTLTIQRTEQRDSAMYRCASSLAGGAFADTQYFGPGTRLTVL.

V and J are TRBV10-3 and TRBJ2-2, with D possibly TRBD1 on 5 matching bases. V was pared by 0 bases and J by 3 bases, with 11 bases between. Germline values: CDR1 ENHRY, CDR2 SYGVKD. The CDR3 extends over 16 amino acids. CDR3 in DNA: TGTGCCATCAGTGAGTCGAGAGCCAGGGACACCGGGGAGCTGTTTTTT. The encoded protein is CAISESRARDTGELFF.

V usage is TRBV7-2 and J usage is TRBJ2-2; TRBD2 aligns across 7 bases. Germline V gene sequence: CDR1 SGHTA, CDR2 FQGNSA. With V trimmed by 0 bases and J by 2 bases, 21 bases remained unmatched. CDR3 length: 22 residues. The CDR3 spells CASSLANPGLPTPELNTGELFF. CDR3 coding DNA: TGTGCCAGCAGCTTAGCGAATCCGGGACTACCTACACCCGAACTCAACACCGGGGAGCTGTTTTTT.

This clone was seen a few times. V and J are TRBV7-9 and TRBJ2-7; 8 bases line up with TRBD1. The germline CDR1 and CDR2 sequences are SEHNR and FQNEAQ (reference sequence). The CDR3 has 17 amino acids. V shed 4 bases, J shed 4 bases, and the junction held 15 bases outside the gene matches. The CDR3 sequence is CASSYSNARQGTYEQYF. CDR3 sequence (DNA): TGTGCCAGCAGCTACTCCAACGCCCGACAGGGGACATACGAGCAGTACTTC.

The rearrangement uses TRBV7-9 and TRBJ2-5, with 7 bases that match TRBD1. The CDR3 extends over 15 amino acids. V lost 5 bases to trimming and J lost 10 bases; unmatched junction nucleotides: 16. From germline, CDR1 is SEHNR and CDR2 FQNEAQ (reference sequence). CDR3 sequence (DNA): TGTGCCAGCAGCCCCCGTTCGGGACAGACGAGATTCCAGTACTTC. This codes for CASSPRSGQTRFQYF.

The chain is built from TRBV5-1 and TRBJ2-2; the D gene is possibly TRBD1 (6 bases). From germline, CDR1 is SGHRS and CDR2 YFSETQ. The CDR3 runs 15 residues. Trimming left V 6 bases short and J 3 bases short, with 15 bases between. The CDR3 bases are TGCGCCAGCACAGGGGCCGTTAAGGACACCGGGGAGCTGTTTTTT. It is translated as CASTGAVKDTGELFF.

This clone appeared a few times. This chain links TRBV19 with TRBJ2-1; D gene unclear. From germline, CDR1 is LNHDA and CDR2 SQIVND (reference sequence). Trimming removed 6 bases at V and 0 bases at J, with 9 bases between. This CDR3 spans 14 amino acids. The CDR3 nucleotides read TGTGCCAGTAGGCCGGGTCCCTCCTACAATGAGCAGTTCTTC. This gives the protein CASRPGPSYNEQFF.

The V call is TRBV9, the J call TRBJ2-3, with 8 bases fitting TRBD2. Germline loops: CDR1 SGDLS, CDR2 YYNGEE. The trim removed 4 bases at V and 2 bases at J, leaving 9 bases unmatched. The CDR3 is 16 amino acids. The CDR3 region is CASSPTTSESTDTQYF. The CDR3 DNA reads as TGTGCCAGCAGCCCCACGACTAGCGAGTCCACAGATACGCAGTATTTT. Full variable domain (remainder filled in from reference TRBV9 and TRBJ2-3): DSGVTQTPKHLITATGQRVTLRCSPRSGDLSVYWYQQSLDQGLQFLIQYYNGEERAKGNILERFSAQQFPDLHSELNLSSLELGDSALYFCASSPTTSESTDTQYFGPGTRLTVL.

The table lists this clone with a few counts. The CDR3 loop is CASSTPGQPYEQYF. CDR3 bases: TGTGCCAGCAGTACTCCGGGACAGCCCTACGAGCAGTACTTC. The V gene is TRBV6-6, the J gene TRBJ2-7, with TRBD1 matching 7 bases. The CDR3 covers 14 residues. Germline loops: CDR1 MNHNY, CDR2 SVGAGI (reference sequence). V was pared by 5 bases and J by 2 bases, with 6 bases of the junction left unmatched.

This clone came up once. V and J are TRBV18 and TRBJ2-7; D assignment may be TRBD1 or TRBD2 (5 bases each). Trimming removed 1 base at V and 5 bases at J, with 12 bases between. The germline V gene has CDR1 KGHSH and CDR2 LQKENI. This CDR3 is built from 14 residues. The CDR3, as DNA: TGTGCCAGCTCACCACGGGACCGATGGAACGAGCAGTACTTC. It yields the protein CASSPRDRWNEQYF.

V gene TRBV9 combines with J gene TRBJ1-5; 8 bases align to TRBD1. Germline V gene lookup returns CDR1 SGDLS and CDR2 YYNGEE. J gave up 2 bases and V 4 bases, and 8 bases lay outside the gene matches. This CDR3 is 16 amino acids long. The CDR3 reads CASSLTGGGGNQPQHF. CDR3 DNA sequence: TGTGCCAGCAGCCTTACAGGGGGGGGAGGCAATCAGCCCCAGCATTTT.

Only a few counts were recorded for this clone. The chain carries TRBV6-1 and TRBJ2-3; 8 bases line up with TRBD1. The CDR3 has 15 amino acids. The trim removed 3 bases at V and 4 bases at J, leaving 6 bases unmatched. Germline CDR1 and CDR2: MNHNS and SASEGT. As DNA, the CDR3 is TGTGCCAGCAGTGAGGTGACAGGGGCCGCAGATACGCAGTATTTT. The encoded protein is CASSEVTGAADTQYF.

This clone was seen only a few times. The chain uses TRBV7-9 and TRBJ2-2, with a possible D match to TRBD1 (5 bases). Germline V gene data show CDR1 as SEHNR and CDR2 as FQNEAQ (reference sequence). V was shortened by 5 bases and J by 4 bases, with 17 bases between the two germline ends. CDR3 length: 16 residues. CDR3 residues: CASSPSQGQGTGELFF. The CDR3, as DNA: TGTGCCAGCAGCCCATCCCAGGGCCAAGGCACCGGGGAGCTGTTTTTT.

The chain has TRBV4-1 and TRBJ1-5; a weak D match, TRBD1 (5 bases). Trimming pared 0 bases from V and 1 base from J, leaving 10 bases between. The germline V gene encodes CDR1 MGHRA and CDR2 YSYEKL. This CDR3 comprises 16 residues. The CDR3 protein is CASSQEPGRSNQPQHF. The DNA of the CDR3 is TGCGCCAGCAGCCAAGAGCCAGGGAGAAGCAATCAGCCCCAGCATTTT.

This clone was counted only a few times. This chain links TRBV29-1 with TRBJ2-5; D uncertain. The DNA end lines up better with TRBJ2-7; the J call may be wrong. The CDR3 sequence is 11 residues long. Germline V CDR1 and CDR2: SQVTM, ANQGSEA. The CDR3 region has the DNA TGCAGCGTTGAAGAGTCCTACGAGCAGTACTTC. As protein: CSVEESYEQYF.